Below are 2 T cell receptor beta chains sequenced from a single sample in a study of naive and memory T cell subsets. Both TRBC1 and TRBC2 were covered by a beta constant-region primer of two equimolar oligonucleotides. TCRdb processed the UMI-ligation and nested PCR reads anew with MiXCR; each CDR3 protein has one entry. Of 100,000 or so distinct CDR3 sequences listed, 7% are singletons. Sequencing was done on a sample of central memory CD4+ T cells from blood. The origin of the receptors is a human donor in good health.

This clonotype was counted between two and nine times. A read error may account for a junction end that differs from germline. The chain joins TRBV20-1 to TRBJ2-2, with D perhaps matching TRBD1 or TRBD2 (7 bases each). CDR1 and CDR2 (germline): DFQATT, SNEGSKA (reference sequence). The CDR3 has 18 amino acids. The CDR3 here is CSAHLWRPGGGNTGELFF. CDR3 sequence (DNA): TGTAGTGCCCACCTATGGCGACCAGGGGGGGGGAACACCGGGGAGCTGTTTTTT.

DNA of the CDR3: TGTGCCAGCAGTGACCGGGGGTCTGGGGCCAACGTCCTGACTTTC. Its protein is CASSDRGSGANVLTF. The genes are TRBV2 and TRBJ2-6; D possibly corresponds to TRBD2 (6 bases). The V gene lost 3 bases and the J gene lost 1 base, with 7 bases spanning the gap. In germline, CDR1 is SNHLY, CDR2 FYNNEI. The CDR3 runs to 15 residues.